This T cell receptor beta chain was recorded in a study of cytomegalovirus exposure and HLA in healthy donors. Regarding the study as a whole: The sole available immune exposure information was CMV serostatus. TCR beta sequences reportedly predicted the HLA-A and HLA-B alleles of most subjects accurately. In all likelihood, a cluster of highly shared sequence variants was a sequencing artifact. Per a later analysis, roughly 17,000 TCR beta sequences showed association with HLA alleles at 0.05 false discovery rate.

PCR primers comprised 60 Vbeta and 13 Jbeta primers. Libraries were prepared by immunoSEQ multiplex PCR; TCRdb keeps only in-frame clonotypes and omits some of them. In the table there are roughly 170,000 clones, less than 90% of which are singletons. A note on this clone: Antigen specificity is unknown.

The CDR3 covers 16 residues. After removal of 0 bases from V and 4 bases from J, the junction contained 4 bases not matched to a gene. Germline V lookup: CDR1 MNHNY, CDR2 SVGAGI (reference sequence). Sequences were obtained from PBMCs. This chain uses TRBV6-6 with TRBJ1-3, with 9 bases identical to TRBD1. The TCR sequence derives from a man aged 25-45 years in good health and CMV-seronegative. The CDR3 spells CASSYSQGAGGNTIYF. The CDR3 region has the DNA TGTGCCAGCAGTTACTCACAGGGGGCTGGAGGAAACACCATATATTTT.